This T cell receptor beta chain was profiled in a study of shared clonotypes between healthy human individuals. Background on the study: The plates for each donor numbered three CD4 naive, three CD4 memory, two CD8 naive and one CD8 memory.

Points on this clone: Its antigen is unknown.

Germline assignment: CDR1 DFQATT and CDR2 SNEGSKA (reference sequence). The CDR3 is made up of 8 amino acids. V lost 8 bases to trimming and J lost 10 bases, with 6 bases between them. Study results and caveats: Only a few donors were included, so the genetic and exposure-history diversity represented was limited.

The method was immunoSEQ multiplex PCR; TCRdb's version includes in-frame clones alone and lacks a portion of them. The sample lists roughly 2 million clones, more than 90% occurring once. J is TRBJ2-1 and V is TRBV20-1; D not certain. This sequence was found in a man aged 18 to 30 in good health. The sequencing sample was made of naive CD4+ T cells sorted from blood. The subset denotes: CD45RA+ positively selected. The CDR3 nucleotides are TGCAGTACCCCAGAGCAGTTCTTC. Translation: CSTPEQFF.